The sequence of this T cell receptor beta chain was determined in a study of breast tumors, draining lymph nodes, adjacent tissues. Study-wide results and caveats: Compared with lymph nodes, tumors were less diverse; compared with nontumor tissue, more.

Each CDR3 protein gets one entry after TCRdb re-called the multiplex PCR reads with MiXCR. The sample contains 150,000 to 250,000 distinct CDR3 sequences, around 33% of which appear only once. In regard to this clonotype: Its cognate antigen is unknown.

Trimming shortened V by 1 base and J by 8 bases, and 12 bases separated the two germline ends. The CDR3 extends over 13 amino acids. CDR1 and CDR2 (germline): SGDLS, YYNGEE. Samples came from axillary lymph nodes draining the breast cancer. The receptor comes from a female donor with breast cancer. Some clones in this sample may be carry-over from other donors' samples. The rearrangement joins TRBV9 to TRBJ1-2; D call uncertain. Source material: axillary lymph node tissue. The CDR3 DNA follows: TGTGCCAGCAGCGTAACGTGGACTAGCGGCTACACCTTC. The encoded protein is CASSVTWTSGYTF.